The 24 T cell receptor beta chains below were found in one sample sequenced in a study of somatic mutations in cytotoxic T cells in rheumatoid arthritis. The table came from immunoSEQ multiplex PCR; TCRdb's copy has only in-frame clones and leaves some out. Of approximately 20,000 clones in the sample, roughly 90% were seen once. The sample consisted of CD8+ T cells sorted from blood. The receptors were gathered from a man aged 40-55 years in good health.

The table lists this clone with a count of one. The CDR3 nucleotides read TGTGCCAGCAGCCCCCTAGGGGGGATGTGGACAGATACGCAGTATTTT. Translated: CASSPLGGMWTDTQYF. The chain carries TRBV27 and TRBJ2-3; either TRBD1 or TRBD2 may fit D (6 bases each). Germline V lookup: CDR1 MNHEY, CDR2 SMNVEV (reference sequence). Trimming shortened V by 6 bases and J by 3 bases, and 19 bases separated the two germline ends. The CDR3 is made up of 16 amino acids.

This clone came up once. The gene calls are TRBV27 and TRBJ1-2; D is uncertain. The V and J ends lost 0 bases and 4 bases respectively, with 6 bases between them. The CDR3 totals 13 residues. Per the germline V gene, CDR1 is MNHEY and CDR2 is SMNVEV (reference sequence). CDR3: CASSLSTGYGYTF. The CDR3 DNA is TGTGCCAGCAGTTTATCGACGGGCTATGGCTACACCTTC.

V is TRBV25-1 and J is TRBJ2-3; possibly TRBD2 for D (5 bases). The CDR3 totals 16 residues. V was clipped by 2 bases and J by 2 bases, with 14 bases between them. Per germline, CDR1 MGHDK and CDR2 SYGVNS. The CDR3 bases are TGTGCCAGCAGTGAACTCTCGGGAACCGACACAGATACGCAGTATTTT. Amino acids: CASSELSGTDTDTQYF.

DNA of the CDR3: TGTGCCAGCAGCTACGGGACTAGCGGTTACAATGAGCAGTTCTTC. This sequence encodes CASSYGTSGYNEQFF. The chain is built from TRBV5-6 and TRBJ2-1, with TRBD2 matching over 11 bases. CDR1 is SGHDT and CDR2 is YYEEEE in the germline V gene. The trim removed 3 bases at V and 4 bases at J, leaving 3 bases unmatched. CDR3 length equals 15 residues.

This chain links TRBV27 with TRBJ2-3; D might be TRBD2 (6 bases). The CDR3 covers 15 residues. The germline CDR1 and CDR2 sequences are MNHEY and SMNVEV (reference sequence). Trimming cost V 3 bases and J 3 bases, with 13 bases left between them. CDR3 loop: CASSFLSAGTDTQYF. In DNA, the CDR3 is TGTGCCAGCAGTTTTTTATCGGCGGGAACAGATACGCAGTATTTT.

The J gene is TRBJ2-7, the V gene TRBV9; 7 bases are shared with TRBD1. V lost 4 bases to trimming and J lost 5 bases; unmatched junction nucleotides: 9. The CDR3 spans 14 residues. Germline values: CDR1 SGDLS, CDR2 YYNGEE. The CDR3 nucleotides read TGTGCCAGCAGCCCCTGGGACAGCACTCACGAGCAGTACTTC. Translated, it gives CASSPWDSTHEQYF.

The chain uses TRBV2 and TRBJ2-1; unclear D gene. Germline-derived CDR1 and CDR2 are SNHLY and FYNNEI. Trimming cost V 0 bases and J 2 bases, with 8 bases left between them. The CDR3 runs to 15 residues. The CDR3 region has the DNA TGTGCCAGCAGTGAAGCTTGGCCTCCCTACAATGAGCAGTTCTTC. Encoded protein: CASSEAWPPYNEQFF.

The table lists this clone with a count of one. CDR3 DNA: TGCAGCGTTGGCGCGCCCCGAATCGTAGAGACCCAGTACTTC. Translated, it gives CSVGAPRIVETQYF. V usage is TRBV29-1 and J usage is TRBJ2-5; D not resolved. Germline values: CDR1 SQVTM, CDR2 ANQGSEA. V was cut by 4 bases and J by 4 bases, with 16 bases left in between. The CDR3 is 14 residues long.

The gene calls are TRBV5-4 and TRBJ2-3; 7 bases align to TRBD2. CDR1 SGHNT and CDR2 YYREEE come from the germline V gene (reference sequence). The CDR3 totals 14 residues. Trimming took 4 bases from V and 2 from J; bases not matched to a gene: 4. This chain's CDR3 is CASSPRGDTDTQYF. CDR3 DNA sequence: TGTGCCAGCAGCCCTCGGGGGGACACAGATACGCAGTATTTT.

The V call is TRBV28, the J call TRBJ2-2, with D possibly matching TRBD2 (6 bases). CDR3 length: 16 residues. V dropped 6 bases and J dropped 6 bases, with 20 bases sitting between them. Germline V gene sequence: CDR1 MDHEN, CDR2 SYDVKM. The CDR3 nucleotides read TGTGCCAGCAGCCTCAGTAGAGGGAGGATCTCCGGGGAGCTGTTTTTT. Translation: CASSLSRGRISGELFF.

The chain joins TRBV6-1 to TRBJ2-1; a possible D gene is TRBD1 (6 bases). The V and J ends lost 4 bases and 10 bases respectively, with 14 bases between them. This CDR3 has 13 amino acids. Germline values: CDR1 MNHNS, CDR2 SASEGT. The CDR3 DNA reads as TGTGCCAGCAGTGTAAGAACAGGGAAAGAGCAGTTCTTC. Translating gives CASSVRTGKEQFF.

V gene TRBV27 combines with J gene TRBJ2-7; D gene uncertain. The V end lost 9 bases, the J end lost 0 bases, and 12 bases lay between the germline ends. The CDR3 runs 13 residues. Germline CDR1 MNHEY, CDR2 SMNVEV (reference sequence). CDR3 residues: CASHSDNSYEQYF. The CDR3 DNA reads TGTGCCAGTCACAGCGATAACTCCTACGAGCAGTACTTC.

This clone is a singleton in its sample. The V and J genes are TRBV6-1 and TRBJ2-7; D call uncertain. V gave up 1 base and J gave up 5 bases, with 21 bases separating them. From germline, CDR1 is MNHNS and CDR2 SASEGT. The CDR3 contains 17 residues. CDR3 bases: TGTGCCAGCAGTGAAGTAATCTCTGGTGGCAACGACCACGAGCAGTACTTC. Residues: CASSEVISGGNDHEQYF.

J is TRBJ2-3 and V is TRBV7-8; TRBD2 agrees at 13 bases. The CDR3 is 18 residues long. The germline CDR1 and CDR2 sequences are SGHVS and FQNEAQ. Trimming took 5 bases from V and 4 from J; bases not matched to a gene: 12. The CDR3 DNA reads TGTGCCAGCAGCAAGGGGACTAGCGGGATGGTTGTGGCAGATACGCAGTATTTT. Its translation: CASSKGTSGMVVADTQYF.

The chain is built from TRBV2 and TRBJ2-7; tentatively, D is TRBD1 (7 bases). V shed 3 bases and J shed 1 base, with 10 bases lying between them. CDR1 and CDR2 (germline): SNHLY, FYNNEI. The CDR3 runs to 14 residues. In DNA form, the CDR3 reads TGTGCCAGCAGTGACCAGGGGGGATCCTACGAGCAGTACTTC. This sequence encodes CASSDQGGSYEQYF.

CDR3 sequence: CASSSGQMNTEAFF. CDR3 DNA: TGTGCCAGCAGCAGCGGTCAAATGAACACTGAAGCTTTCTTT. V gene TRBV21-1 combines with J gene TRBJ1-1. TRBV21-1 is recorded as a pseudogene. This CDR3 spans 14 amino acids.

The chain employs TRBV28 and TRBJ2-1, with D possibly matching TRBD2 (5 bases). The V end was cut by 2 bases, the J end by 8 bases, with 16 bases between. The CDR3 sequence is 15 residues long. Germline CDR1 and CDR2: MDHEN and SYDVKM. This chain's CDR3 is CASSLDGQRVDEQFF. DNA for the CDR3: TGTGCCAGCAGTTTAGACGGGCAGAGGGTGGATGAGCAGTTCTTC.

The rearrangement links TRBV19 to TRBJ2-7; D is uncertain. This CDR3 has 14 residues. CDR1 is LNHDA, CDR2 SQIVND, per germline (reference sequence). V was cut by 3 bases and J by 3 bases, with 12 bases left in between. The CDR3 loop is CASSIAPIGYEQYF. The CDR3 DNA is TGTGCCAGTAGTATCGCCCCGATAGGCTACGAGCAGTACTTC.

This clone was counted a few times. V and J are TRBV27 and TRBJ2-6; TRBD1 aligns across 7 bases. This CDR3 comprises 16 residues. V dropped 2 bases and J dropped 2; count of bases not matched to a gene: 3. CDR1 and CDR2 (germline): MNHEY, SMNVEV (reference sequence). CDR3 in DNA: TGTGCCAGCAGTTTAAGGGACAGAGCTGGGGCCAACGTCCTGACTTTC. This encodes CASSLRDRAGANVLTF.

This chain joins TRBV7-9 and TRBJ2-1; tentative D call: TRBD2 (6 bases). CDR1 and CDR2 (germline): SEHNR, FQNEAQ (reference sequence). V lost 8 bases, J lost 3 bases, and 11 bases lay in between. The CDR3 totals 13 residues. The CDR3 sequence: CASGRWGYNEQFF. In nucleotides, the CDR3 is TGTGCCAGCGGGAGGTGGGGCTACAATGAGCAGTTCTTC.

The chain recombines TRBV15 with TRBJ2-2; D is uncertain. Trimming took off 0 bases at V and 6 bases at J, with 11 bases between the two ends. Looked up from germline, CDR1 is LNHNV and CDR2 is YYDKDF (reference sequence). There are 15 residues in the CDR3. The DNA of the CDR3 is TGTGCCACCAGCAGAGATCCCGAAAATCCCGGGGAGCTGTTTTTT. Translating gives CATSRDPENPGELFF.

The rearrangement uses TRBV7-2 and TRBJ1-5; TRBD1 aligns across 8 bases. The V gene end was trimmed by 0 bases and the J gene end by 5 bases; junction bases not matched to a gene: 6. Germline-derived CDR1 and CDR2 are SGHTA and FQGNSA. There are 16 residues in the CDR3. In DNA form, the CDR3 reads TGTGCCAGCAGCTTAGCTGGCAGGGGGCCGGATCAGCCCCAGCATTTT. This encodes CASSLAGRGPDQPQHF.

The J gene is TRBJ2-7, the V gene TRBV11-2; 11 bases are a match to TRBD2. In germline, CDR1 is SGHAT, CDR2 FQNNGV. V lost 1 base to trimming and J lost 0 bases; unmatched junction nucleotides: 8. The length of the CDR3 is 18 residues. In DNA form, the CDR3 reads TGTGCCAGCAGCTTAGGGGTGGGACTAGCGGCCCACTCCTACGAGCAGTACTTC. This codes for CASSLGVGLAAHSYEQYF.

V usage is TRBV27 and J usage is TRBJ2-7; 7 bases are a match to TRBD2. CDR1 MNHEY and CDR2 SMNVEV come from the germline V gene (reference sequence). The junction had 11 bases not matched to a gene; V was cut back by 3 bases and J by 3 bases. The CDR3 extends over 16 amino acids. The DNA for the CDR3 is TGTGCCAGCAGTTTGTCCGGCGAAGCGGGAAACTACGAGCAGTACTTC. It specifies CASSLSGEAGNYEQYF.